This paragraph covers one T cell receptor beta chain sequence. These data come from a study of blood T cell repertoires in COVID-19. Overall study context: The study drew acute and convalescent COVID-19 samples from the United States, Italy and Spain. In each case, the material was cDNA or gDNA derived from T cells, B-cell-depleted T cells, or PBMCs.

V was trimmed by 4 bases and J by 2 bases, leaving 24 bases between them. From germline, CDR1 is SGHTS and CDR2 YDEGEE. This CDR3 is 19 amino acids long. Some clones are missing from TCRdb's copy, which holds only in-frame ones; the method was immunoSEQ multiplex PCR. The sample contains roughly 260,000 clones, about 89% of which appear only once. The specimen was peripheral blood. The clonotype comes from a man aged 40-49 years who had recovered from COVID-19. This chain links TRBV5-8 with TRBJ2-2; no definite D call. As DNA, the CDR3 is TGTGCCAGCAGCCCCGACGTTTCTCCTAGGAACTTAAACACCGGGGAGCTGTTTTTT. It yields the protein CASSPDVSPRNLNTGELFF.